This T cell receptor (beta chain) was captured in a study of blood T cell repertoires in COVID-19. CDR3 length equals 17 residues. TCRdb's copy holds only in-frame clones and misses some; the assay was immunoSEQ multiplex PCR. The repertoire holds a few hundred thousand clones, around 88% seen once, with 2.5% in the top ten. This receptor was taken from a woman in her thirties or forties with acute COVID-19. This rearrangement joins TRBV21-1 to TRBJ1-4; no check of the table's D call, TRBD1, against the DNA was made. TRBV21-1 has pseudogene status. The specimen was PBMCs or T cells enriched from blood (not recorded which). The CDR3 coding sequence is TGTGCCAGCAGCAAAGTCCGCAGGGAAGATGGTAATGAAAAACTGTTTTTT. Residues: CASSKVRREDGNEKLFF.